Listed below are T cell receptor beta chains from one sample, sequenced in a study of control samples from healthy donors and cancer patients. Sequencing was performed with immunoSEQ multiplex PCR; in TCRdb, only in-frame clones are kept and a portion is missing. This sample has approximately 94,000 clones, with around 87% found just once. Sample: blood. The source is a woman in her fifties or sixties in good health. Each CDR3 is given with its conserved first and last residue. The D gene is left open where the match is weak. Rows give clone size only sometimes, using once, few, many, or a class for an expanded clone.

V	D	size	J	DNA	CDR3
TRBV28	NA	NA	TRBJ1-5	TGTGCCAGCAGTACCTGGGACGGGAGACTCAATCAGCCCCAGCATTTT	CASSTWDGRLNQPQHF
TRBV7-3	TRBD2	few	TRBJ2-1	TGTGCCAGCAGCTTAACGGGCGGTATAGCGGGGGGTATGTGGAATGAGCAGTTCTTC	CASSLTGGIAGGMWNEQFF
TRBV6-5	TRBD2	NA	TRBJ2-3	TGTGCCAGCAGGTACCATAGCGGGGTGCCAGATACGCAGTATTTT	CASRYHSGVPDTQYF
TRBV5-6	TRBD2	NA	TRBJ2-5	TGTGCCAGCAGCTCCTTACTAGCGGGGCCCAAAGAGACCCAGTACTTC	CASSSLLAGPKETQYF
TRBV28	TRBD1	few	TRBJ1-2	TGTGCCAGCAGTTTAAGGGACAGGGGCTACACCTTC	CASSLRDRGYTF
TRBV5-4	TRBD1	NA	TRBJ2-6	TGTGCCAGCAGTTCGGGACAGGTTGCCTCTGGGGCCAACGTCCTGACTTTC	CASSSGQVASGANVLTF
TRBV5-1	NA	NA	TRBJ1-1	TGCGCCAGCAGCCGGGACGGCGCTATCACTGAAGCTTTCTTT	CASSRDGAITEAFF
TRBV18	TRBD1	NA	TRBJ1-1	TGTGCCAGCTCACCAGGCCAGGGGGAAACTGAAGCTTTCTTT	CASSPGQGETEAFF
TRBV5-6	TRBD1	once	TRBJ2-7	TGTGCCAGCAGGGACAGGGGCCACGAGCAGTACTTC	CASRDRGHEQYF
TRBV7-2	NA	NA	TRBJ2-5	TGTGCCAGCAGCTTTCCGGGGCAGACCCAGTACTTC	CASSFPGQTQYF
TRBV27	TRBD1	NA	TRBJ1-2	TGTGCCAGCAGTCTACTTCGGGACAGGGGAAGTGGCTACACCTTC	CASSLLRDRGSGYTF
TRBV6-5	NA	NA	TRBJ1-2	TGTGCCAGCAGTTACTCGAGGTTCTACATGGACTATGGCTACACCTTC	CASSYSRFYMDYGYTF
TRBV13	TRBD1	NA	TRBJ1-1	TGTGCCAGCAGCCGAGGGGAGGGGGCGCGGAGCACTGAAGCTTTCTTT	CASSRGEGARSTEAFF
TRBV9	NA	NA	TRBJ2-2	TGTGCCAGCAGTCGTGGACTTCGTAACACCGGGGAGCTGTTTTTT	CASSRGLRNTGELFF
TRBV19	NA	NA	TRBJ1-1	TGTGCCAGTAGTATAGCCAGGACAGACCGGCTTGAAGCTTTCTTT	CASSIARTDRLEAFF
TRBV10-1	TRBD1	once	TRBJ2-7	TGCGCCAGCAGTGACGACAGGGCCACCTACGAGCAGTACTTC	CASSDDRATYEQYF
TRBV10-3	NA	once	TRBJ2-1	TGTGCCATCAGTGCGGAGGGGGGGAGCTACAATGAGCAGTTCTTC	CAISAEGGSYNEQFF
TRBV18	NA	NA	TRBJ1-5	TGTGCCAGCTCACCAACTTCGACTGTGAATAAGCAGCCCCAGCATTTT	CASSPTSTVNKQPQHF
TRBV19	NA	NA	TRBJ1-5	TGTGCCAGTAGTATGCGCAGGTCTAGCAATCAGCCCCAGCATTTT	CASSMRRSSNQPQHF
TRBV7-3	NA	NA	TRBJ2-7	TGTGCCAGCAGCTTCGGAAGCGGGACAGCCTACGAGCAGTACTTC	CASSFGSGTAYEQYF
TRBV11-3	TRBD2	NA	TRBJ2-2	TGTGCCAGCAGTCGTAGCGGGAGTAACACCGGGGAGCTGTTTTTT	CASSRSGSNTGELFF
TRBV6-2/TRBV6-3	NA	NA	TRBJ2-7	TGTGCCAGCAGTTACGATTACTTCGCGGACAGTAATTCCTACGAGCAGTACTTC	CASSYDYFADSNSYEQYF
TRBV18	NA	few	TRBJ1-1	TGTGCCAGCTCACCAAATACAGGCGGCACTGAAGCTTTCTTT	CASSPNTGGTEAFF
TRBV28	TRBD1	NA	TRBJ1-2	TGTGCCAGCACTAAGGGATCTCCGGGACAGGGGTCCTATGGCTACACCTTC	CASTKGSPGQGSYGYTF
TRBV5-6	NA	NA	TRBJ2-3	TGTGCCAGCAGCTTGGCCGATACCCTAGCTGCAGATACGCAGTATTTT	CASSLADTLAADTQYF
TRBV4-3	NA	NA	TRBJ2-7	TGCGCCAGCAGCCAGGACCAGGGGTACTCCTACGAGCAGTACTTC	CASSQDQGYSYEQYF
TRBV3-1/TRBV3-2	NA	NA	TRBJ2-3	TGTGCCAGCAGCCCCAACCGGGTCTCGAAGACAGATACGCAGTATTTT	CASSPNRVSKTDTQYF
TRBV27	TRBD1	few	TRBJ1-2	TGTGCCAGCAGTTTTTCGGCGACAGGGGGCGACTATGGCTACACCTTC	CASSFSATGGDYGYTF
TRBV25-1	NA	once	TRBJ1-5	TGTGCCAGCAGGCACAAAGGGGGGGCAGGGAATAGCAATCAGCCCCAGCATTTT	CASRHKGGAGNSNQPQHF
TRBV27	TRBD2	NA	TRBJ2-1	TGTGCCAGCACCTCCCCCGTTCGGAGCGGGGGGTACAATGAGCAGTTCTTC	CASTSPVRSGGYNEQFF
TRBV7-8	TRBD2	NA	TRBJ2-1	TGTGCCAGCAGCTCTGGGACTAGCGGGAGATGGGAGCAGTTCTTC	CASSSGTSGRWEQFF
TRBV2	TRBD1	NA	TRBJ1-1	TGTGCCAGCAGCGGACAGGGAATGAACACTGAAGCTTTCTTT	CASSGQGMNTEAFF
TRBV7-9	NA	NA	TRBJ1-1	TGTGCCAGCAGCTTAGGGGGTCAGGGCTCTGAAGCTTTCTTT	CASSLGGQGSEAFF
TRBV6-1	TRBD2	NA	TRBJ2-7	TGTGCCAGCAGTAAAGCGGGACTAGGGCCCTTCTACGAGCAGTACTTC	CASSKAGLGPFYEQYF
TRBV7-2	TRBD1	NA	TRBJ1-6	TGTGCCAGCAGCTTAAAAAGTACAGGGGGTTCACCCCTCCACTTT	CASSLKSTGGSPLHF
TRBV7-8	TRBD1	NA	TRBJ1-3	TGTGCCAGCAGCTCCAGGGGGGGGTTGGCTGGAAACACCATATATTTT	CASSSRGGLAGNTIYF
TRBV7-9	NA	few	TRBJ2-7	TGTGCCAGCAGCTTAGCCCTCTCGGGGGCGGCGTACGAGCAGTACTTC	CASSLALSGAAYEQYF
TRBV7-8	NA	few	TRBJ1-3	TGTGCCAGCAGCCGGGATCCTACAGGAAACACCATATATTTT	CASSRDPTGNTIYF
TRBV6-2/TRBV6-3	NA	NA	TRBJ2-7	TGTGCCAGCAGTGGGAGTGGCGGGATCTTATACGAGCAGTACTTC	CASSGSGGILYEQYF
TRBV28	NA	NA	TRBJ1-6	TGTGCCAGCAAGGTCGAGGGGCCGAATTCACCCCTCCACTTT	CASKVEGPNSPLHF
TRBV6-6	NA	NA	TRBJ2-7	TGTGCCAGCACCCTAGGGAGGGGGGGGAGACGCCGCGAGCAGTACTTC	CASTLGRGGRRREQYF
TRBV11-3	NA	NA	TRBJ2-7	TGTGCCAGCAGCTTAGGGGGCAGGGGCTTCTACGAGCAGTACTTC	CASSLGGRGFYEQYF
TRBV28	NA	NA	TRBJ1-5	TGTGCCAGCAGTTTATACGGGGTTGGGAGCAATCAGCCCCAGCATTTT	CASSLYGVGSNQPQHF
TRBV7-2	NA	NA	TRBJ2-1	TGTGCCAGCAGCGACTGGGGGGCCCGTGAGCAGTTCTTC	CASSDWGAREQFF
TRBV6-5	TRBD1	NA	TRBJ2-2	TGTGCCAGCAGTAGAGGACAGGGCACCGGGGAGCTGTTTTTT	CASSRGQGTGELFF
TRBV11-1	NA	NA	TRBJ1-6	TGTGCCAGCAGCTCCGAGCAGGGCGCTTCACCCCTCCACTTT	CASSSEQGASPLHF
TRBV5-1	TRBD2	NA	TRBJ2-5	TGCGCCAGCAGCACCCAGCCAGGGCGGACTAGCCAAGAGACCCAGTACTTC	CASSTQPGRTSQETQYF